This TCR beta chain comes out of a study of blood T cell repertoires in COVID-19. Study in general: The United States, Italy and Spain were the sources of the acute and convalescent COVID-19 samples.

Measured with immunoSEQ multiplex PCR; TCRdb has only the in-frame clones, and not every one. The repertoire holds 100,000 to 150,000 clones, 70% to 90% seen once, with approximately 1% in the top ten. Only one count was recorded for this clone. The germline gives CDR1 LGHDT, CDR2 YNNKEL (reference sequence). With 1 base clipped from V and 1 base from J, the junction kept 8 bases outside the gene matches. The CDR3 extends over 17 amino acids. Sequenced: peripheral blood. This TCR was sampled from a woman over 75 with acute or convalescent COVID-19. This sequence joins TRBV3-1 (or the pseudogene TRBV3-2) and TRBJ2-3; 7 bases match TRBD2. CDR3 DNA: TGTGCCAGCAGCCAAGCCCGAGCGGGGACGGGCACAGATACGCAGTATTTT. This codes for CASSQARAGTGTDTQYF.